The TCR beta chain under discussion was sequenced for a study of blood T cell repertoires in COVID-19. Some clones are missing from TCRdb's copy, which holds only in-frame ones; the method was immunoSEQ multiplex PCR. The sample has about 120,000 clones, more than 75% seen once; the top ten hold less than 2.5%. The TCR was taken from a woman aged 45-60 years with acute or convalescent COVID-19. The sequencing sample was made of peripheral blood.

In nucleotides, the CDR3 is TGTGCCTGGAGAAGGGGCACTAGCGGGATCATATGGCACGAGCAGTACTTC. The encoded protein is CAWRRGTSGIIWHEQYF. This sequence joins TRBV30 and TRBJ2-7; 10 nucleotides align to TRBD2. The germline CDR1 and CDR2 sequences are GTSNPN and SVGIG (reference sequence). V gave up 3 bases and J gave up 5 bases; unmatched junction bases: 16. CDR3 size: 17 residues. The variable domain in full, with the rest retrieved from reference TRBV30 and TRBJ2-7, is SQTIHQWPATLVQPVGSPLSLECTVEGTSNPNLYWYRQAAGRGLQLLFYSVGIGQISSEVPQNLSASRPQDRQFILSSKKLLLSDSGFYLCAWRRGTSGIIWHEQYFGPGTRLTVT.